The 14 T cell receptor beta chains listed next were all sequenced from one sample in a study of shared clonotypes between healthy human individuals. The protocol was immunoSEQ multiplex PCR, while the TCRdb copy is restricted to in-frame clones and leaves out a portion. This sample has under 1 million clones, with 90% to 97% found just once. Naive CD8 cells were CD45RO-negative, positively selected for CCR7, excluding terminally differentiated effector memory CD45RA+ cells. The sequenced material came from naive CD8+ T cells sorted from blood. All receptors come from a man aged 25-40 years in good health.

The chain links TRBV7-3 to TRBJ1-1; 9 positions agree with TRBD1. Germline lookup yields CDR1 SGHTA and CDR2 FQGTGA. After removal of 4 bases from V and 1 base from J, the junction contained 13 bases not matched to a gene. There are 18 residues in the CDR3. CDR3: CASSSNPGQGVWNTEAFF. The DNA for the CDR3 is TGTGCCAGCAGCTCCAACCCGGGACAGGGAGTTTGGAACACTGAAGCTTTCTTT. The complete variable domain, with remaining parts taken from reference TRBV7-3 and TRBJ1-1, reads GAGVSQTPSNKVTEKGKYVELRCDPISGHTALYWYRQSLGQGPEFLIYFQGTGAADDSGLPNDRFFAVRPEGSVSTLKIQRTERGDSAVYLCASSSNPGQGVWNTEAFFGQGTRLTVV.

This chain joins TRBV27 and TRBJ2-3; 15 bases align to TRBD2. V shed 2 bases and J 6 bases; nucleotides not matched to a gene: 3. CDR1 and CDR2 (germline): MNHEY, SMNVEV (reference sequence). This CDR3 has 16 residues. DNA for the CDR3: TGTGCCAGCAGTTTACGGACTAGCGGGAGGGGGGATACGCAGTATTTT. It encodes CASSLRTSGRGDTQYF.

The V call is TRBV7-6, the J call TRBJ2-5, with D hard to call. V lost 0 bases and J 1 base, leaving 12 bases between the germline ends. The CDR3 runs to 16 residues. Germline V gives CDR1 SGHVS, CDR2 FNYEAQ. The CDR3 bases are TGTGCCAGCAGCTTAGCGCTGGTGACAATCCAAGAGACCCAGTACTTC. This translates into CASSLALVTIQETQYF.

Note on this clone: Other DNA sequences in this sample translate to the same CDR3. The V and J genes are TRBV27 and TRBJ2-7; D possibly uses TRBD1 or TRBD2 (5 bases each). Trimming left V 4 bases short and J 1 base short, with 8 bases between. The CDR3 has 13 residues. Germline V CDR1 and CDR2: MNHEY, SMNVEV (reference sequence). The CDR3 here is CASSSGRSYEQYF. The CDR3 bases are TGTGCCAGCAGTTCGGGACGTTCCTACGAGCAGTACTTC.

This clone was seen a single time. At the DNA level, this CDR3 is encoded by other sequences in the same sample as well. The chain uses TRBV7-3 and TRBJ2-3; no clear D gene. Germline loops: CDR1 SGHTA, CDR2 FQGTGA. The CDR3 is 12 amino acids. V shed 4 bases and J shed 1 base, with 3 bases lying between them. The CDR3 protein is CASSSGTDTQYF. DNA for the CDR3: TGTGCCAGCAGCTCAGGCACAGATACGCAGTATTTT.

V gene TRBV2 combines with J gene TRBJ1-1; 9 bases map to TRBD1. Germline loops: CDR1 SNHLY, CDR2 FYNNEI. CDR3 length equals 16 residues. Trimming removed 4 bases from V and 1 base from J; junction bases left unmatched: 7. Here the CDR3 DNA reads TGTGCCAGCAGTGTTTCACAGGGGGCACAGAACACTGAAGCTTTCTTT. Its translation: CASSVSQGAQNTEAFF. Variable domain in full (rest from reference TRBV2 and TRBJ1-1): EPEVTQTPSHQVTQMGQEVILRCVPISNHLYFYWYRQILGQKVEFLVSFYNNEISEKSEIFDDQFSVERPDGSNFTLKIRSTKLEDSAMYFCASSVSQGAQNTEAFFGQGTRLTVV.

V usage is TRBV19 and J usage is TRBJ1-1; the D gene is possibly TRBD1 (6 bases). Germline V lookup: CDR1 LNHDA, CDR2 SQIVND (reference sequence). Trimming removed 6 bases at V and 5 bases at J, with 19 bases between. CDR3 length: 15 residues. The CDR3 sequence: CASRPARGGFTEAFF. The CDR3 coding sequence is TGTGCCAGTAGACCCGCCAGGGGCGGTTTTACTGAAGCTTTCTTT. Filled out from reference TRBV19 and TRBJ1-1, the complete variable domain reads DGGITQSPKYLFRKEGQNVTLSCEQNLNHDAMYWYRQDPGQGLRLIYYSQIVNDFQKGDIAEGYSVSREKKESFPLTVTSAQKNPTAFYLCASRPARGGFTEAFFGQGTRLTVV.

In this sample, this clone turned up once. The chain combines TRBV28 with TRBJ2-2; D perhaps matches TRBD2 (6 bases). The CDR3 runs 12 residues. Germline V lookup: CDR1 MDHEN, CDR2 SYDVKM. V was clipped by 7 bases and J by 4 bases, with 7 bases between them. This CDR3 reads CASMGGTGELFF. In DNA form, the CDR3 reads TGTGCCAGCATGGGGGGCACCGGGGAGCTGTTTTTT.

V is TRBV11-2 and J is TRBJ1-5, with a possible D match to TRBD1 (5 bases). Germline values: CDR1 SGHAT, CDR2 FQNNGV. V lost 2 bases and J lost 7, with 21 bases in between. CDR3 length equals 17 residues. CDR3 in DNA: TGTGCCAGCAGCTTACTTTTTGGGCAGCCGGGGGTGCAGCCCCAGCATTTT. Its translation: CASSLLFGQPGVQPQHF.

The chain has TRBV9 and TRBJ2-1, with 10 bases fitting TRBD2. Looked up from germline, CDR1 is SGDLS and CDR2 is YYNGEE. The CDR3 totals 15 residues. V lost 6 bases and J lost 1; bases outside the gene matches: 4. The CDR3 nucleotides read TGTGCCAGCAATCAAGCGGGGGGGTCCTACAATGAGCAGTTCTTC. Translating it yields CASNQAGGSYNEQFF.

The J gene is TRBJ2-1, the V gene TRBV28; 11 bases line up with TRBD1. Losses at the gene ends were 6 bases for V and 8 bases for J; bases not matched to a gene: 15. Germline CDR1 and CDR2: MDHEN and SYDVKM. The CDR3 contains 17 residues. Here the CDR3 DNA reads TGTGCCAGCAGGCCCGGACAGGGGGCACGGTTTTTTCATGAGCAGTTCTTC. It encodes CASRPGQGARFFHEQFF.

The CDR3 sequence: CSGRQEGTDTQYF. The CDR3 coding sequence is TGCAGCGGCCGACAGGAAGGCACAGATACGCAGTATTTT. The genes are TRBV29-1 and TRBJ2-3, with a tentative D call TRBD1 (6 bases). The CDR3 consists of 13 residues. Looked up from germline, CDR1 is SQVTM and CDR2 is ANQGSEA. With 7 bases removed from V and 1 base from J, the gap between germline ends came to 12 bases.

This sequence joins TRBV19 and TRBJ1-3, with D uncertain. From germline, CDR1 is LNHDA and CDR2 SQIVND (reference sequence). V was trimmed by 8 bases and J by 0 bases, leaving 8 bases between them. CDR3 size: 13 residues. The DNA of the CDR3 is TGTGCCAGTTCCTGGGCCTCTGGAAACACCATATATTTT. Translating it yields CASSWASGNTIYF.

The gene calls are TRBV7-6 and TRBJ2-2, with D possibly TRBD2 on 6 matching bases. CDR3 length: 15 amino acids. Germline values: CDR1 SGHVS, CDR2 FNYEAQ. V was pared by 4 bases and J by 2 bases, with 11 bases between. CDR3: CASSSGGVNTGELFF. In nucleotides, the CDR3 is TGTGCCAGCAGCTCCGGAGGGGTTAACACCGGGGAGCTGTTTTTT.